The source of this TCR beta chain is a study of T cell repertoires in cytomegalovirus infection. As for the study in general: In public TCR beta signatures, there were indications of both CMV infection and matching HLA type. Study observations and caveats: Frequencies of public TCR beta families were cumulated, and this identified carriers of CMV plus the relevant HLA. HLA-C-restricted CMV-specific TCR beta clonotypes were dominant in the ex vivo response.

The CDR3 runs 17 residues. Trimming took 4 bases from V and 4 from J; bases not matched to a gene: 10. The germline V gene encodes CDR1 SEHNR and CDR2 FQNEAQ (reference sequence). As regards this clonotype: Its antigen is not known.

TCRdb reanalysed the reads using MiXCR and keeps one entry per CDR3 protein. This sample yields about 890,000 distinct CDR3 sequences, of which around a third are seen a single time; 11% to 15% belongs to the top ten. The source is a human donor in good health (CMV status not recorded). Some clones in this sample may be carry-over from other donors' samples. This specimen consisted of cultured CD8+ T cells from PBMCs, obtained from culture after CMV antigen stimulation. This rearrangement joins TRBV7-9 to TRBJ2-1; 10 bases fit TRBD2. The CDR3 protein is CASSSPASGGGYNEQFF. The CDR3 DNA reads TGTGCCAGCAGCTCGCCCGCTAGCGGGGGAGGTTACAATGAGCAGTTCTTC.